Listed here are 18 T cell receptor beta chains from one sample, sequenced in a study of T-cell reconstitution after alpha-beta-depleted transplantation in children. It was with unique molecular identifiers that the TCRbeta library was prepared. Each CDR3 protein is one row after TCRdb ran MiXCR on the PCR reads. The repertoire includes more than 200,000 distinct CDR3 sequences, 20% to 30% of them detected once, and 4% to 5.5% sits in the top ten. This sample comprised PBMCs, mostly from graft donor cells, obtained 360 days after TCRalphabeta/CD19-depleted stem cell transplant. The receptors were sampled from a female patient between 2 and 15 years old who had a stem cell transplant for congenital amegakaryocytic thrombocytopenia, so the T cells may come from the graft donor.

The chain combines TRBV9 with TRBJ2-3, with TRBD2 matching over 10 bases. The CDR3 is 16 residues long. The germline gives CDR1 SGDLS, CDR2 YYNGEE. V was clipped by 3 bases and J by 5 bases; unmatched bases: 9. The CDR3 reads CASSGPLAGSVDTQYF. The CDR3 DNA reads as TGTGCCAGCAGCGGCCCACTAGCGGGAAGTGTAGATACGCAGTATTTT.

The chain combines TRBV27 with TRBJ1-6; D is possibly TRBD1 (5 bases). Germline V gives CDR1 MNHEY, CDR2 SMNVEV (reference sequence). The CDR3 totals 12 residues. Between the trimmed V and J ends, which lost 6 bases and 18 bases, there was a span of 18 bases. The CDR3 loop reads CASSNRRGGTHF. Here the CDR3 DNA reads TGTGCCAGCAGCAATAGAAGGGGCGGAACCCACTTT.

This chain connects TRBV6-1 to TRBJ2-2, with a weak D call TRBD1 (5 bases). Germline CDR1 and CDR2: MNHNS and SASEGT. The length of the CDR3 is 16 residues. Trimming cost V 5 bases and J 0 bases, with 13 bases left between them. The CDR3 is CASSQNRIANTGELFF. CDR3 nucleotides: TGTGCCAGCAGTCAAAACAGGATCGCGAACACCGGGGAGCTGTTTTTT.

This clonotype appeared a few times. The genes are TRBV28 and TRBJ2-7; D gene ambiguous. The germline V and J ends were trimmed by 7 bases and 2 bases, with 21 bases remaining between them. CDR1 and CDR2 from the germline V gene are MDHEN and SYDVKM. There are 16 residues in the CDR3. The CDR3 region has the DNA TGTGCCAGCACTTCAGGCCTTACAATATTCACCTACGAGCAGTACTTC. This translates into CASTSGLTIFTYEQYF.

The gene calls are TRBV27 and TRBJ2-5; D could derive from TRBD1 or TRBD2 (6 bases each). With 2 bases removed from V and 5 bases from J, the gap between germline ends came to 15 bases. Germline V gene data show CDR1 as MNHEY and CDR2 as SMNVEV (reference sequence). The CDR3 covers 15 residues. The CDR3 here is CASSLLTSGAETQYF. The CDR3 bases are TGTGCCAGCAGTTTACTAACCTCGGGGGCGGAGACCCAGTACTTC.

This clonotype was detected only a few times. This chain links TRBV12-3 or TRBV12-4 with TRBJ1-1, with D possibly matching TRBD1 (6 bases). With 8 bases removed from V and 10 bases from J, the gap between germline ends came to 17 bases. The CDR3 is made up of 12 amino acids. In DNA form, the CDR3 reads TGTGCCAGCTCCCTCGGGGGGCGATCAGCTTTCTTT. Amino acid sequence: CASSLGGRSAFF.

This clonotype was seen a handful of times. This chain connects TRBV6-5 to TRBJ2-3; D may be TRBD2 (6 bases). V lost 3 bases to trimming and J lost 0 bases, with 10 bases between them. This CDR3 is built from 15 residues. Germline V gene lookup returns CDR1 MNHEY and CDR2 SVGAGI. CDR3 sequence (DNA): TGTGCCAGCAGTTATTCTAGCGTTAGCACAGATACGCAGTATTTT. This translates into CASSYSSVSTDTQYF.

The rearrangement links TRBV2 to TRBJ2-2, with 10 nucleotides matching TRBD1. Germline V gene lookup returns CDR1 SNHLY and CDR2 FYNNEI. V gave up 4 bases and J gave up 4 bases; unmatched junction bases: 3. The CDR3 sequence is 15 residues long. CDR3 sequence: CASSGDRGFTGELFF. The CDR3 DNA sequence: TGTGCCAGCAGTGGGGACAGGGGTTTCACCGGGGAGCTGTTTTTT.

Of note for this clonotype: A junction boundary mismatches the germline segment, possibly from a read error. The chain carries TRBV11-1 and TRBJ2-5, with D possibly matching TRBD2 (6 bases). This CDR3 region has 18 residues. Looked up from germline, CDR1 is SGHAT and CDR2 is FQDESV (reference sequence). The CDR3 loop is CASNNFWRDSSTQETEYF. Written as DNA, the CDR3 is TGTGCCAGCAACAATTTTTGGCGGGACTCCAGCACTCAAGAGACCGAGTACTTC.

V usage is TRBV25-1 and J usage is TRBJ2-1; tentative D call: TRBD2 (6 bases). With 6 bases removed from V and 3 bases from J, the gap between germline ends came to 6 bases. This CDR3 contains 12 residues. The germline gives CDR1 MGHDK, CDR2 SYGVNS. For the CDR3, the DNA is TGTGCCAGCAGGGACTACTACAATGAGCAGTTCTTC. Translating it yields CASRDYYNEQFF.

The CDR3 is CASSIDRQAARTF. For the CDR3, the DNA is TGTGCCAGCAGTATCGACCGACAGGCCGCGCGTACCTTC. V gene TRBV12-3 or TRBV12-4 combines with J gene TRBJ1-2; TRBD1 is a possible D gene (6 bases). The CDR3 extends over 13 amino acids. The V end lost 5 bases, the J end lost 14 bases, and 21 bases lay between the germline ends.

A few counts support this clonotype. The rearrangement joins TRBV12-3 or TRBV12-4 to TRBJ2-1, with TRBD1 matching over 7 bases. The V segment lost 7 bases and the J segment 9 bases; nucleotides outside the gene matches: 15. The CDR3 runs to 15 residues. CDR3 sequence: CASTKGPGQVGEQFF. CDR3 DNA sequence: TGTGCCAGCACCAAAGGCCCCGGACAGGTGGGTGAGCAGTTCTTC.

This clonotype occurred a few times. The chain combines TRBV7-9 with TRBJ2-7; D gene uncertain. This CDR3 has 16 amino acids. CDR1 and CDR2 (germline): SEHNR, FQNEAQ (reference sequence). V lost 4 bases and J lost 3, with 19 bases in between. This CDR3 reads CASSYGSALLSYEQYF. CDR3 DNA: TGTGCCAGCAGCTACGGGTCGGCCTTATTAAGCTACGAGCAGTACTTC.

The table lists this clonotype with a few counts. This CDR3 reads CATRSGDEQYF. CDR3 bases: TGTGCCACCAGGTCCGGGGACGAGCAGTACTTC. The gene calls are TRBV24-1 and TRBJ2-7; the D gene is possibly TRBD2 (5 bases). Germline lookup yields CDR1 KGHDR and CDR2 SFDVKD. The CDR3 is 11 amino acids. V lost 7 bases, J lost 5 bases, and 8 bases lay in between.

This clonotype has more than one count but fewer than ten. The V call is TRBV2, the J call TRBJ2-3, with TRBD2 identical over 12 bases. This CDR3 is 16 amino acids long. Germline assignment: CDR1 SNHLY and CDR2 FYNNEI. The junction had 10 bases not matched to a gene; V was cut back by 6 bases and J by 6 bases. CDR3 nucleotides: TGTGCCAGCAGAGCCACTAGCGGGAGGCCCCTGGATACGCAGTATTTT. As protein: CASRATSGRPLDTQYF.

CDR3 bases: TGTGCCAGCAGCTTAGCGACCCCCCGGGAGCTGTTTTTT. Protein: CASSLATPRELFF. This rearrangement joins TRBV7-2 to TRBJ2-2; D not certain. Germline assignment: CDR1 SGHTA and CDR2 FQGNSA. The CDR3 is made up of 13 amino acids. Trimming pared 0 bases from V and 9 bases from J, leaving 8 bases between.

V gene TRBV12-3 or TRBV12-4 combines with J gene TRBJ1-1; D uncertain. V lost 2 bases and J 1 base, leaving 5 bases between the germline ends. CDR3 length: 13 residues. CDR3 in amino acids: CASSLMSNTEAFF. In DNA, the CDR3 is TGTGCCAGCAGTTTAATGTCGAACACTGAAGCTTTCTTT.

V gene TRBV9 combines with J gene TRBJ2-3, with unresolved D. CDR3 length: 15 amino acids. The germline V and J ends were trimmed by 3 bases and 2 bases, with 13 bases remaining between them. Germline assignment: CDR1 SGDLS and CDR2 YYNGEE. This CDR3 is CASSGLGPTTDTQYF. CDR3 sequence (DNA): TGTGCCAGCAGCGGCCTCGGACCAACCACAGATACGCAGTATTTT.